The 28 T cell receptor beta chains below come from one sample, sequenced in a study of breast tumors, draining lymph nodes, adjacent tissues. Samples came from axillary lymph nodes draining the breast cancer. TCRdb re-called the multiplex PCR reads through MiXCR, storing one row per CDR3 protein. In the table there are around 140,000 distinct CDR3 sequences, approximately 20% of which are singletons. The sample taken for sequencing was axillary lymph node tissue. These receptors were collected from a female donor with breast cancer. Some clones in this sample may be carry-over from other donors' samples.

Remarks on this clonotype: A read error may be the cause here, since a much bigger clone is one base away. The genes are TRBV12-3 or TRBV12-4 and TRBJ2-3, with 8 positions matching TRBD1. The J segment lost 10 bases and the V segment lost 3 bases, leaving 9 bases of the junction unmatched. The CDR3 is 14 amino acids. The CDR3 region has the DNA TGTGCCAGCAGTTTGGTCAGGGGGCAATATGCGCAGTATTTT. Its translation: CASSLVRGQYAQYF.

As for this clonotype: An end of the junction differs from the germline gene, which may be a read error. This chain joins TRBV12-3 or TRBV12-4 and TRBJ1-4, with no clear D. The CDR3 length is 15 residues. CDR3 bases: TGTGCCAGCGGTTTAGGAGCGGCAACTAATGAAAAACTGTTTTTT. Its translation is CASGLGAATNEKLFF.

As regards this clonotype: Being one base from a much bigger clone, this may be a read error. The chain employs TRBV14 and TRBJ2-3; TRBD1 might be the D (6 bases). CDR1 SGHDN and CDR2 FVKESK come from the germline V gene. There are 18 residues in the CDR3. The CDR3 DNA follows: TGTACCAGCAGCCAATCTAGGACAGCCACTTCCAACACAGATACGCAGTATTTT. Protein: CTSSQSRTATSNTDTQYF.

This clonotype was picked up many times. The CDR3 DNA sequence: TGCAGTGCTAGAGTTAGGGGGCCTGGTGGCTACACCTTC. Its translation is CSARVRGPGGYTF. The gene calls are TRBV20-1 and TRBJ1-2, with TRBD1 matching over 7 bases. From germline, CDR1 is DFQATT and CDR2 SNEGSKA (reference sequence). Germline trimming cut 1 base from V and 7 bases from J; bases unmatched to any gene: 6. CDR3 length equals 13 residues.

This clonotype occurred many times. The rearrangement uses TRBV29-1 and TRBJ2-1; TRBD2 might be the D (6 bases). V was trimmed by 1 base and J by 0 bases, leaving 10 bases between them. Germline V lookup: CDR1 SQVTM, CDR2 ANQGSEA. This CDR3 has 15 residues. The CDR3 bases are TGCAGCGTTGAAGGTAGCGGCAGCTCCTACAATGAGCAGTTCTTC. It specifies CSVEGSGSSYNEQFF.

This clonotype was seen at least ten times. J is TRBJ1-2 and V is TRBV20-1, with 11 bases identical to TRBD1. CDR1 is DFQATT and CDR2 is SNEGSKA in the germline V gene (reference sequence). The CDR3 loop spans 16 amino acids. V trimming: 5 bases; J trimming: 0 bases; junction bases outside the gene matches: 8. The CDR3 region has the DNA TGCAGTGCTCGAGGGACAGGGGGAGGGTCTAACTATGGCTACACCTTC. Translation gives CSARGTGGGSNYGYTF.

This clonotype was seen at least ten times. V gene TRBV18 combines with J gene TRBJ1-2; D might be TRBD1 (5 bases). Germline V gene data show CDR1 as KGHSH and CDR2 as LQKENI. There are 13 residues in the CDR3. V gave up 4 bases and J gave up 8 bases, with 14 bases separating them. The CDR3 is CASSLSQALGYTF. The CDR3 bases are TGTGCCAGCTCACTTTCACAGGCTCTCGGCTACACCTTC.

This clonotype was counted at least ten times. CDR3 DNA: TGCAGTGCCAGGAACCTAGCGGGAGTGGAGACCCAGTACTTC. Residues: CSARNLAGVETQYF. The chain uses TRBV20-1 and TRBJ2-5, with 10 bases fitting TRBD2. Germline V lookup: CDR1 DFQATT, CDR2 SNEGSKA (reference sequence). J was trimmed by 5 bases and V by 6 bases; bases with no gene match: 9. This CDR3 has 14 residues.

The chain links TRBV6-1 to TRBJ2-3; 7 nucleotides match TRBD1. The CDR3 runs 14 residues. With 4 bases clipped from V and 3 bases from J, the junction kept 4 bases outside the gene matches. The germline CDR1 and CDR2 sequences are MNHNS and SASEGT. The DNA for the CDR3 is TGTGCCAGCAGTGGGGCAGGGGGTACAGATACGCAGTATTTT. It codes for CASSGAGGTDTQYF.

The genes are TRBV6-6 and TRBJ2-5; D unclear. The CDR3 runs to 15 residues. Per the germline V gene, CDR1 is MNHNY and CDR2 is SVGAGI (reference sequence). V lost 6 bases, J lost 0 bases, and 14 bases lay in between. The CDR3 DNA follows: TGTGCCAGCAGCCGTCGTACGGGCTACCAAGAGACCCAGTACTTC. Amino acids: CASSRRTGYQETQYF.

This clonotype has more than one count but fewer than ten. The chain uses TRBV18 and TRBJ2-7; D gene ambiguous. This CDR3 is 13 amino acids long. Germline V lookup: CDR1 KGHSH, CDR2 LQKENI. The germline V and J ends were trimmed by 3 bases and 1 base, with 7 bases remaining between them. In DNA form, the CDR3 reads TGTGCCAGCTCACCTTACGGTTCCTACGAGCAGTACTTC. It specifies CASSPYGSYEQYF.

As regards this clonotype: A single base separates this from a much larger clone, so it may be a read error. The chain links TRBV30 to TRBJ2-7; 9 positions agree with TRBD1. This CDR3 has 14 residues. Trimming at V came to 5 bases and at J to 3 bases, leaving 8 bases not matched to a gene. CDR1 is GTSNPN and CDR2 is SVGIG in the germline V gene (reference sequence). The CDR3 bases are TGTGCCTGGCGCCGGACAGGGGCGGGCTACGAGCAGTACTTC. Residues: CAWRRTGAGYEQYF.

About this clonotype itself: A clone one base away is much larger, so this may be a read error. The rearrangement uses TRBV2 and TRBJ2-1, with 14 nucleotides matching TRBD2. The CDR3 is 17 residues long. After removal of 5 bases from V and 5 bases from J, the junction contained 8 bases not matched to a gene. Germline assignment: CDR1 SNHLY and CDR2 FYNNEI. CDR3 coding DNA: TGTGCCAGCAGTCCAGGGACTAGCGGGAGTCGTGACAATGAGCAGTTCTTC. It specifies CASSPGTSGSRDNEQFF.

This clonotype was recorded many times. The chain recombines TRBV19 with TRBJ1-6; weak D call: TRBD1 (6 bases). The CDR3 loop spans 14 amino acids. V lost 6 bases and J 8 bases, leaving 14 bases between the germline ends. Germline V gene sequence: CDR1 LNHDA, CDR2 SQIVND (reference sequence). The CDR3 loop is CASSPTGNDSPLHF. The CDR3 DNA reads TGTGCCAGTAGCCCCACAGGGAACGATTCACCCCTCCACTTT.

This clonotype was seen repeatedly, ten times or more. The chain joins TRBV28 to TRBJ1-5; unclear D gene. The length of the CDR3 is 12 residues. The germline V and J ends were trimmed by 6 bases and 9 bases, with 12 bases remaining between them. CDR1 MDHEN and CDR2 SYDVKM come from the germline V gene. The CDR3 bases are TGTGCCAGCAGGGGTACTGGAATGCCCCAGCATTTT. Translated, it gives CASRGTGMPQHF.

The chain is built from TRBV28 and TRBJ1-5; no reliable D call. The germline CDR1 and CDR2 sequences are MDHEN and SYDVKM. V was cut by 7 bases and J by 0 bases, with 13 bases left in between. The CDR3 is 15 amino acids. The CDR3 DNA sequence: TGTGCCAGCAAGGAGGAGGGAAATAGCAATCAGCCCCAGCATTTT. Encoded protein: CASKEEGNSNQPQHF. The variable domain in full, with the rest retrieved from reference TRBV28 and TRBJ1-5, is DVKVTQSSRYLVKRTGEKVFLECVQDMDHENMFWYRQDPGLGLRLIYFSYDVKMKEKGDIPEGYSVSREKKERFSLILESASTNQTSMYLCASKEEGNSNQPQHFGDGTRLSIL.

This clonotype was seen a few times. The CDR3 DNA follows: TGTGCCAGCAGTTTCTCCGGGGAGATGAGTGAGACCCAGTACTTC. Protein product: CASSFSGEMSETQYF. The V gene is TRBV28, the J gene TRBJ2-5, with D tentatively TRBD2 (5 bases). Trimming shortened V by 3 bases and J by 5 bases, and 16 bases separated the two germline ends. The V gene's germline CDR1 is MDHEN and CDR2 SYDVKM. The CDR3 consists of 15 residues. The full variable domain, completed using reference TRBV28 and TRBJ2-5, is DVKVTQSSRYLVKRTGEKVFLECVQDMDHENMFWYRQDPGLGLRLIYFSYDVKMKEKGDIPEGYSVSREKKERFSLILESASTNQTSMYLCASSFSGEMSETQYFGPGTRLLVL.

This clonotype was found many times. This chain joins TRBV5-5 and TRBJ2-7; D is possibly TRBD1 (6 bases). The CDR3 extends over 13 amino acids. The V end lost 5 bases, the J end lost 6 bases, and 15 bases lay between the germline ends. Germline CDR1 SGHKS, CDR2 YYEKEE (reference sequence). The CDR3 coding sequence is TGTGCCAGCAGACCCACAGGGTTGGGCGAGCAGTACTTC. This encodes CASRPTGLGEQYF.

In its sample, this clonotype was seen many times. The CDR3 spells CATSGTGSYNEQFF. In nucleotides, the CDR3 is TGTGCCACCAGCGGGACTGGATCCTACAATGAGCAGTTCTTC. V usage is TRBV15 and J usage is TRBJ2-1, with D perhaps TRBD2 (6 bases). The V and J ends lost 5 bases and 1 base respectively, with 9 bases between them. The length of the CDR3 is 14 residues. CDR1 is LNHNV, CDR2 YYDKDF, per germline (reference sequence). Complete variable domain (other parts from reference TRBV15 and TRBJ2-1): DAMVIQNPRYQVTQFGKPVTLSCSQTLNHNVMYWYQQKSSQAPKLLFHYYDKDFNNEADTPDNFQSRRPNTSFCFLDIRSPGLGDTAMYLCATSGTGSYNEQFFGPGTRLTVL.

In regard to this clonotype: This clone may be a read error of a much larger clone one base away. The V call is TRBV2, the J call TRBJ2-6; D gene unclear. Germline V lookup: CDR1 SNHLY, CDR2 FYNNEI. The CDR3 covers 15 residues. This CDR3 is CAGSEGTAGANVLTF. CDR3 coding DNA: TGTGCCGGCAGTGAAGGTACCGCTGGGGCCAACGTCCTGACTTTC.

This clonotype was seen repeatedly, ten times or more. The chain carries TRBV12-3 or TRBV12-4 and TRBJ2-5, with D maybe TRBD2 (7 bases). The CDR3 sequence is 14 residues long. With 5 bases removed from V and 7 bases from J, the gap between germline ends came to 17 bases. Here the CDR3 reads CASSPRGGAVTQYF. The CDR3 coding sequence is TGTGCCAGCAGTCCCCGTGGGGGGGCGGTGACCCAGTACTTC.

By sample share, this clonotype is medium-sized (0.01 to 0.1%). The chain carries TRBV29-1 and TRBJ2-1, with a weak D call TRBD2 (7 bases). Germline V gene lookup returns CDR1 SQVTM and CDR2 ANQGSEA. V was clipped by 0 bases and J by 7 bases, with 16 bases between them. CDR3 length equals 15 residues. This CDR3 reads CSVEEGRGGRNEQFF. The CDR3 DNA reads as TGCAGCGTTGAAGAAGGGAGGGGGGGGCGGAATGAGCAGTTCTTC.

In its sample, this clonotype was seen many times. This chain connects TRBV7-8 to TRBJ2-3; 12 nucleotides line up with TRBD2. Germline CDR1 and CDR2: SGHVS and FQNEAQ. V lost 2 bases, J lost 7 bases, and 4 bases stayed unmatched. The CDR3 runs 15 residues. CDR3 nucleotide sequence: TGTGCCAGCAGCTTACTTGGACTAGCGGGAAATACGCAGTATTTT. Translating gives CASSLLGLAGNTQYF.

This chain uses TRBV20-1 with TRBJ2-5; TRBD1 might be the D (6 bases). V was cut by 3 bases and J by 4 bases, with 18 bases left in between. The germline V gene encodes CDR1 DFQATT and CDR2 SNEGSKA (reference sequence). The CDR3 contains 15 residues. CDR3 nucleotide sequence: TGCAGTGCTAGCGAAGGACAGTCGGGACGAGAGACCCAGTACTTC. Amino acid sequence: CSASEGQSGRETQYF.

Concerning this clonotype: Just one base apart from a much larger clone, this may be a read error. The gene calls are TRBV7-9 and TRBJ2-7; a weak D match, TRBD2 (6 bases). The CDR3 length is 13 residues. V lost 5 bases to trimming and J lost 6 bases, with 14 bases between them. Germline V CDR1 and CDR2: SEHNR, FQNEAQ (reference sequence). The CDR3 DNA is TGTGCCAGCAGCCTTCCCGGGAGACCCGAGCAGTACTTC. Encoded protein: CASSLPGRPEQYF. The whole variable domain, remainder taken from reference TRBV7-9 and TRBJ2-7, is DTGVSQNPRHKITKRGQNVTFRCDPISEHNRLYWYRQTLGQGPEFLTYFQNEAQLEKSRLLSDRFSAERPKGSFSTLEIQRTEQGDSAMYLCASSLPGRPEQYFGPGTRLTVT.

This clonotype showed up just a few times. The J gene is TRBJ2-4, the V gene TRBV7-2, with no clear D. The V end lost 0 bases, the J end lost 7 bases, and 7 bases lay between the germline ends. The CDR3 runs to 13 residues. Germline V gene lookup returns CDR1 SGHTA and CDR2 FQGNSA. The CDR3 DNA reads TGTGCCAGCAGCTTAGCGGGGATGAACATTCAGTACTTC. It yields the protein CASSLAGMNIQYF.

Ten or more counts support this clonotype. The genes are TRBV6-6 and TRBJ1-2; D unclear. Germline CDR1 is MNHNY and CDR2 is SVGAGI (reference sequence). Trimming left V 0 bases short and J 0 bases short, with 8 bases between. This CDR3 has 15 residues. The CDR3 spells CASSYSAPTNYGYTF. In DNA form, the CDR3 reads TGTGCCAGCAGTTACTCAGCCCCGACTAACTATGGCTACACCTTC.

This clonotype was seen at least ten times. This chain connects TRBV7-2 to TRBJ2-1; tentatively, D is TRBD2 (6 bases). V was pared by 2 bases and J by 6 bases, with 14 bases between. Germline V CDR1 and CDR2: SGHTA, FQGNSA. The CDR3 length is 15 residues. In DNA form, the CDR3 reads TGTGCCAGCAGCTTATCGACTAGGAACGGCAATGAGCAGTTCTTC. Amino acids: CASSLSTRNGNEQFF.